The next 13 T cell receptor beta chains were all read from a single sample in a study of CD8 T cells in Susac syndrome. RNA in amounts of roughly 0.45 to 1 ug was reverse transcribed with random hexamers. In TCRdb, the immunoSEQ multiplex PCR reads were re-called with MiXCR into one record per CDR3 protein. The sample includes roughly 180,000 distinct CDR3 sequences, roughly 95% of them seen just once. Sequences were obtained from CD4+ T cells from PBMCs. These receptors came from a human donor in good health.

The CDR3 is CATSDIAGADTQYF. CDR3 bases: TGTGCCACCAGTGATATAGCAGGCGCAGATACGCAGTATTTT. The chain recombines TRBV24-1 with TRBJ2-3; unclear D gene. Per germline, CDR1 KGHDR and CDR2 SFDVKD. Between the trimmed V and J ends, which lost 3 bases and 4 bases, there was a span of 10 bases. The CDR3 runs 14 residues.

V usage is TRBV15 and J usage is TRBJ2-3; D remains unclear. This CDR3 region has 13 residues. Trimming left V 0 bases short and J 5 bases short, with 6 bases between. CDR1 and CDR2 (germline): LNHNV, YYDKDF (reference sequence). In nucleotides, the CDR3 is TGTGCCACCAGCAGAGATCCGAAAGATACGCAGTATTTT. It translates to CATSRDPKDTQYF. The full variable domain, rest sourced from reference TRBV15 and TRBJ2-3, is DAMVIQNPRYQVTQFGKPVTLSCSQTLNHNVMYWYQQKSSQAPKLLFHYYDKDFNNEADTPDNFQSRRPNTSFCFLDIRSPGLGDTAMYLCATSRDPKDTQYFGPGTRLTVL.

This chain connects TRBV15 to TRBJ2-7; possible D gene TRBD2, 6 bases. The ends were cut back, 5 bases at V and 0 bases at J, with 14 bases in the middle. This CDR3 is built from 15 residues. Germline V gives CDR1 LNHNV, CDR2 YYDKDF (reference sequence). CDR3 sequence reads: CATSLARGGSYEQYF. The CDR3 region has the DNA TGTGCCACCAGCCTCGCCCGGGGAGGCTCCTACGAGCAGTACTTC.

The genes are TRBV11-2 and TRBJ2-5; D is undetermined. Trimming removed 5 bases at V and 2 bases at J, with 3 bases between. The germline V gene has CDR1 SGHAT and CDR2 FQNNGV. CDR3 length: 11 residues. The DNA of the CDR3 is TGTGCCAGCAGCATACAAGAGACCCAGTACTTC. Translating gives CASSIQETQYF. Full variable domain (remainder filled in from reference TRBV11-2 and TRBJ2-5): EAGVAQSPRYKIIEKRQSVAFWCNPISGHATLYWYQQILGQGPKLLIQFQNNGVVDDSQLPKDRFSAERLKGVDSTLKIQPAKLEDSAVYLCASSIQETQYFGPGTRLLVL.

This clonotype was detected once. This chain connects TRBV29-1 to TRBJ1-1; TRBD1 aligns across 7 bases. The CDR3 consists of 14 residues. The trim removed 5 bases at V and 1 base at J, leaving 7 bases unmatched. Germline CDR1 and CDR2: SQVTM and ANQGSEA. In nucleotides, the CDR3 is TGCAGCGTTCTCCCGACAGGGTCGAACACTGAAGCTTTCTTT. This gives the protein CSVLPTGSNTEAFF.

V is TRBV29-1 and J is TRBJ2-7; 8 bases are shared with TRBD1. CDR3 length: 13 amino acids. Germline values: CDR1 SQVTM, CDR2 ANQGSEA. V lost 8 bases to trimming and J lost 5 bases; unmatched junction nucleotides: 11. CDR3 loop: CSFTGTGAHEQYF. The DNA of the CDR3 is TGCAGCTTCACCGGGACAGGAGCCCACGAGCAGTACTTC.

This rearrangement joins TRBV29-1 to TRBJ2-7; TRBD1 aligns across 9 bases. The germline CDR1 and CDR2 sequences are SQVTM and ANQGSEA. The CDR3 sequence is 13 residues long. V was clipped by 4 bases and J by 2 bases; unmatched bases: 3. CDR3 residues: CSVARQGAYEQYF. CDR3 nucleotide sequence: TGCAGCGTTGCCCGACAGGGGGCCTACGAGCAGTACTTC.

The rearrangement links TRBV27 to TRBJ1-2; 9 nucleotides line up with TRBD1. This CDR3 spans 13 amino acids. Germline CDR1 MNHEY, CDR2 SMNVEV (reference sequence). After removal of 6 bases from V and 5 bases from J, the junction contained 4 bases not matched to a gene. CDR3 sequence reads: CASRWTGAYGYTF. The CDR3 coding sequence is TGTGCCAGCAGGTGGACAGGGGCATATGGCTACACCTTC.

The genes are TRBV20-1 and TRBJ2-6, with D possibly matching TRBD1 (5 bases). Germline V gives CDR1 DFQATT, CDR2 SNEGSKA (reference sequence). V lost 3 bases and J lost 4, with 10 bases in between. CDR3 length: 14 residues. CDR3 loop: CSASPRAGANVLTF. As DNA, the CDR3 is TGCAGTGCTAGCCCCAGGGCCGGGGCCAACGTCCTGACTTTC.

The DNA of the CDR3 is TGTGCCAGCTCACCAGCTTCCGTGAACACCATATATTTT. Its translation is CASSPASVNTIYF. The V and J genes are TRBV18 and TRBJ1-3; unclear D gene. In germline, CDR1 is KGHSH, CDR2 LQKENI. Trimming cost V 2 bases and J 7 bases, with 9 bases left between them. The CDR3 contains 13 residues.

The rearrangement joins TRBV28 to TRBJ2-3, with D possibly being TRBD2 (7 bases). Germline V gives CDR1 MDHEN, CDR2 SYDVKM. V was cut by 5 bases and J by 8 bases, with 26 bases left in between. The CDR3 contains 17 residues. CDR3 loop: CASSPGVGGHRVGTQYF. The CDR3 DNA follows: TGTGCCAGCAGTCCGGGCGTGGGGGGGCATCGCGTCGGTACGCAGTATTTT.

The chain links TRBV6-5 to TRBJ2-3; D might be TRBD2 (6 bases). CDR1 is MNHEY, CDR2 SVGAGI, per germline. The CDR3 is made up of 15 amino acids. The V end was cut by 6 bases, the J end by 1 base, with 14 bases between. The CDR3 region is CASRPTSSRTDTQYF. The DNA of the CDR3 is TGTGCCAGCAGACCCACTAGCTCCCGCACAGATACGCAGTATTTT.

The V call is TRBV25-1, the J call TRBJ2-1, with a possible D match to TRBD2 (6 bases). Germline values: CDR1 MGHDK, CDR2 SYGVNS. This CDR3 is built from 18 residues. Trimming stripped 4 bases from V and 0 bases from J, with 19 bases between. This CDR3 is CASSGAGSRKSSYNEQFF. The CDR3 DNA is TGTGCCAGCAGTGGTGCCGGGAGTAGGAAAAGCTCCTACAATGAGCAGTTCTTC.